The sequence of this T cell receptor beta chain was determined in a study of vaccination and CD4 T cells after COVID-19. Germline-derived CDR1 and CDR2 are SNHLY and FYNNEI. The V end was cut by 1 base, the J end by 4 bases, with 11 bases between. The CDR3 has 14 amino acids. On this clonotype: No antigen is known for it.

Cultured CD4+ T cell DNA underwent sequencing with the Oncomine TCR Beta short-read assay. TCRdb redid the calling of the PCR reads with MiXCR, one entry per CDR3 protein. The sample contains some 20,000 distinct CDR3 sequences, 56% of which appear only once. Treatment defined: roughly 11-day PBMC culture with coronavirus spike peptide pools or control peptides (ViraFEST assay). The TCR sequence derives from a human donor who had recovered from COVID-19. The sample consisted of CD4+ T cells from blood, cultured in vitro. The chain employs TRBV2 and TRBJ2-7; D is unclear. DNA of the CDR3: TGTGCCAGCAGTGAAGACCTGTCTGGGTACGAGCAGTACTTC. Translated, it gives CASSEDLSGYEQYF.